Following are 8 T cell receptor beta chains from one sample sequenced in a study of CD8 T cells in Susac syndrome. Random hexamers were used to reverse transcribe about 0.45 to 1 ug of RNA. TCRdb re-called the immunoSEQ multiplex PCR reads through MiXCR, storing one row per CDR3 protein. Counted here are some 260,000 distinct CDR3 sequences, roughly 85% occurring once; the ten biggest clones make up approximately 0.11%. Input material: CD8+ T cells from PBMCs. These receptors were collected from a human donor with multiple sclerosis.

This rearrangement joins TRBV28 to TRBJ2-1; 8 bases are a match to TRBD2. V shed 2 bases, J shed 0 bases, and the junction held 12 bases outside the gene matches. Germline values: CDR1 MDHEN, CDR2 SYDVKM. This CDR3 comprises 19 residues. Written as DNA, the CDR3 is TGTGCCAGCAGTTTAACGGCGGGAGGTCCCCTCCCCTCCTACAATGAGCAGTTCTTC. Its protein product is CASSLTAGGPLPSYNEQFF.

CDR3: CASSWYNEQFF. The CDR3 DNA reads as TGTGCCAGCAGTTGGTACAATGAGCAGTTCTTC. This chain links TRBV28 with TRBJ2-1; D not certain. CDR3 length equals 11 residues. Trimming took off 4 bases at V and 4 bases at J, with 2 bases between the two ends. Germline CDR1 is MDHEN and CDR2 is SYDVKM.

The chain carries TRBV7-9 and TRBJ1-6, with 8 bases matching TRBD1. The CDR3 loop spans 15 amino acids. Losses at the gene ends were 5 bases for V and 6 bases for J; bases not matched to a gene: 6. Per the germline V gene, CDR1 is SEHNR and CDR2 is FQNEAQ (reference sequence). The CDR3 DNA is TGTGCCAGCAGCACCCGGACAGGGATTAATTCACCCCTCCACTTT. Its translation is CASSTRTGINSPLHF.

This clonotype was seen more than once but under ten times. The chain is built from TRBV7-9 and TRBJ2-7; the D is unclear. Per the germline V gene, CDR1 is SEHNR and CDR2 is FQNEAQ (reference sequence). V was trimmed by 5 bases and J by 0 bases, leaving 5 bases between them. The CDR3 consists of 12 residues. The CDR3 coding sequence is TGTGCCAGCAGCCCGGTCTCCTACGAGCAGTACTTC. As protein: CASSPVSYEQYF.

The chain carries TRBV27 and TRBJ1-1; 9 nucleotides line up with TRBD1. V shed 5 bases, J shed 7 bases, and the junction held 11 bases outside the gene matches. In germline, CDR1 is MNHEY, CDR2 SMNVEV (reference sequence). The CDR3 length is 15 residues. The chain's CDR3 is CASSPTGTGIGEAFF. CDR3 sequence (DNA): TGTGCCAGCAGTCCCACCGGGACAGGGATCGGTGAAGCTTTCTTT.

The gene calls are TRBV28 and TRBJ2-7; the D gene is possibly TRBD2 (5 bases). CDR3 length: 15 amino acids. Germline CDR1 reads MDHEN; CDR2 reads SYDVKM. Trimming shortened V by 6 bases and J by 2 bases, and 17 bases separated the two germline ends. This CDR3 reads CASSSLRTPPYEQYF. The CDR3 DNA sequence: TGTGCCAGCAGCTCACTCCGGACTCCCCCCTACGAGCAGTACTTC.

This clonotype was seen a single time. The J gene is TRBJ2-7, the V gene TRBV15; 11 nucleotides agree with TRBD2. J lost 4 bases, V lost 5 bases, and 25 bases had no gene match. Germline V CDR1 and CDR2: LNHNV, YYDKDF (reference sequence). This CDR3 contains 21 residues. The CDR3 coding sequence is TGTGCCACCAGCCCGAAGGGGGAGGCTACTAGCGGGAGTTCCCTTCCATACGAGCAGTACTTC. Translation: CATSPKGEATSGSSLPYEQYF.

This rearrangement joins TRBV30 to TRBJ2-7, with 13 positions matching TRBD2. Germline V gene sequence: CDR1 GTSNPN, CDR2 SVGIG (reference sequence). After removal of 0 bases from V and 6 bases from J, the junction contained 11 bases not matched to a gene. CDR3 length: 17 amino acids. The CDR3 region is CAWSVRIRGLAGTEQYF. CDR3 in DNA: TGTGCCTGGAGTGTACGGATACGGGGACTAGCGGGAACCGAGCAGTACTTC.